This T cell receptor (beta chain) was captured in a study of CD8 T cells in Susac syndrome. General study points: It was acknowledged in the study that the number of individuals who were included in its TCR sequencing and HLA analysis was relatively small.

This CDR3 is 11 amino acids long. The germline V gene has CDR1 LGHNT and CDR2 FRNRAP. Trimming cost V 6 bases and J 7 bases, with 7 bases left between them. Remarks on this clonotype: The antigen is not known.

cDNA came from approximately 0.5 to 1 ug RNA primed by random hexamers. Amplification of the TCR beta CDR3 was carried out by immunoSEQ multiplex PCR, which spanned a total of 54 Vbeta and 13 Jbeta segments. Each CDR3 protein is one row after TCRdb ran MiXCR on the immunoSEQ multiplex PCR reads. The data show approximately 160,000 distinct CDR3 sequences, around 94% seen once. Treatment-naive patients with stable or active relapsing-remitting disease served as multiple sclerosis controls. TEMRA cells were enriched by FACS, while CD8+ and CD4+ T cells were obtained through a negative isolation that was performed magnetically.

This sequence was found in a human donor with multiple sclerosis. The gene calls are TRBV12-5 and TRBJ2-1; D gene uncertain. Source material: CD4+ T cells from PBMCs. The CDR3 nucleotides are TGTGCTAGTGGAGTGTGGAATGAGCAGTTCTTC. Residues: CASGVWNEQFF.